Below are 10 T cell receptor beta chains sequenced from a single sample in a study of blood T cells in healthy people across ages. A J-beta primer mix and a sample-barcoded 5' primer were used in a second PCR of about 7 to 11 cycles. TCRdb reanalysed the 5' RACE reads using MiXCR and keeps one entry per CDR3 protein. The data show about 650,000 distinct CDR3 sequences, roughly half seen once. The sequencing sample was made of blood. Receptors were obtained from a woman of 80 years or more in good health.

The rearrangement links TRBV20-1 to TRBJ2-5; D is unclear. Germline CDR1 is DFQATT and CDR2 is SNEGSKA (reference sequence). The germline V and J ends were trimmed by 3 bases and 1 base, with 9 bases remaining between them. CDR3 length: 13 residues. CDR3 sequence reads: CSASRWGQETQYF. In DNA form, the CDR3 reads TGCAGTGCTAGTAGGTGGGGCCAAGAGACCCAGTACTTC.

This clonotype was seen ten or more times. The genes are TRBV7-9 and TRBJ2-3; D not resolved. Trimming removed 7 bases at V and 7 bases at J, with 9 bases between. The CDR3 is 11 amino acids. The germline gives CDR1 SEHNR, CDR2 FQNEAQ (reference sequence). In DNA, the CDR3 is TGTGCCAGCACCTCCACTAATACGCAGTATTTT. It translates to CASTSTNTQYF.

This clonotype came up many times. CDR3 bases: TGTGCCAGCGGCATTTTGACAGTTCAAGAGACCCAGTACTTC. It encodes CASGILTVQETQYF. V usage is TRBV12-3 or TRBV12-4 and J usage is TRBJ2-5; D is possibly TRBD1 (5 bases). Between the trimmed V and J ends, which lost 8 bases and 2 bases, there was a span of 15 bases. The length of the CDR3 is 14 residues.

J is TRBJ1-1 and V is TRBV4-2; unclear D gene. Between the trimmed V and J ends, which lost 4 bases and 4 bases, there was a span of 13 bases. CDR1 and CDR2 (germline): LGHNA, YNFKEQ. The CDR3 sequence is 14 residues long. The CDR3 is CASSPFPTSTEAFF. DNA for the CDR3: TGTGCCAGCAGCCCGTTTCCTACGTCCACTGAAGCTTTCTTT.

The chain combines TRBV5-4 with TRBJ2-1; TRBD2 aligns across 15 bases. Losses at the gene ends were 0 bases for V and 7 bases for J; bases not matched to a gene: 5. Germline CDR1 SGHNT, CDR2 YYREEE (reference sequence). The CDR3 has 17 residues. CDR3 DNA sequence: TGTGCCAGCAGCTTGGAGAAGGGACTAGCGGGGGGAAATGAGCAGTTCTTC. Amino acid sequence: CASSLEKGLAGGNEQFF.

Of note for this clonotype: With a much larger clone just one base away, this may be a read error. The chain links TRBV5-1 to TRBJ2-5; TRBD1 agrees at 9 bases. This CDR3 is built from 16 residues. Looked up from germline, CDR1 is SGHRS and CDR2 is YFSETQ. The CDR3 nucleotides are TGCGCCAGCCAGAATGGGAGACAGGGGGTTCAAGAGACCCGGTACTTC. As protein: CASQNGRQGVQETRYF. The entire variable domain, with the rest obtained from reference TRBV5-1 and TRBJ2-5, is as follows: KAGVTQTPRYLIKTRGQQVTLSCSPISGHRSVSWYQQTPGQGLQFLFEYFSETQRNKGNFPGRFSGRQFSNSRSEMNVSTLELGDSALYLCASQNGRQGVQETRYFGPGTRLLVL.

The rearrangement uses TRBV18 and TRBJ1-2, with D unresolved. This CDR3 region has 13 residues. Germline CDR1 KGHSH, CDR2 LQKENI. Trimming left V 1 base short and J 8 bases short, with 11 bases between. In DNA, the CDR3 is TGTGCCAGCTCACCACTGGAAGGAAACGGCTACACCTTC. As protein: CASSPLEGNGYTF.

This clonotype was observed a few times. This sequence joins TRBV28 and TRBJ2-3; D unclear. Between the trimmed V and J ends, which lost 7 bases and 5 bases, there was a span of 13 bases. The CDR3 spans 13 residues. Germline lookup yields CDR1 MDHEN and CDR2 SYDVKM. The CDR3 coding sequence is TGTGCCAGCACCCACCCAGTGAAAGATACGCAGTATTTT. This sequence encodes CASTHPVKDTQYF.

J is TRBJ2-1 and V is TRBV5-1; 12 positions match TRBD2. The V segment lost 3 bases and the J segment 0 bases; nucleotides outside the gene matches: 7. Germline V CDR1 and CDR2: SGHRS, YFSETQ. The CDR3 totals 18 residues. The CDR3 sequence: CASSWRTSGTSSYNEQFF. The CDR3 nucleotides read TGCGCCAGCAGCTGGAGGACTAGCGGGACAAGCTCCTACAATGAGCAGTTCTTC.

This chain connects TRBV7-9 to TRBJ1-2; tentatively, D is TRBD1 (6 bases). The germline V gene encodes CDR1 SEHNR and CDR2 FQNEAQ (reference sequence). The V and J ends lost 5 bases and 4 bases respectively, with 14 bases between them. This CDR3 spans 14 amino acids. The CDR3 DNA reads TGTGCCAGCAGCCCCCGCGGGGGGGCCTATGGCTACACCTTC. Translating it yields CASSPRGGAYGYTF.